These 30 T cell receptor beta chains were all obtained from the same sample, sequenced in a study of blood T cells in healthy people across ages. For the second PCR, which ran for roughly 7 to 11 cycles, a sample-barcoded 5' primer and a J-beta primer mix were used. MiXCR, applied by TCRdb to the 5' RACE reads, yields one record per CDR3 protein. The sample shows hundreds of thousands of distinct CDR3 sequences, roughly 46% of them seen only once. Sequenced: blood. These receptors all stem from a man older than 75 in good health.

The J gene is TRBJ2-1, the V gene TRBV9; 11 bases are shared with TRBD2. The CDR3 spans 15 residues. Germline values: CDR1 SGDLS, CDR2 YYNGEE. Trimming cost V 4 bases and J 8 bases; bases outside gene matches: 8. This CDR3 is CASSRRLAGLDEQFF. CDR3 bases: TGTGCCAGCAGCCGGCGACTAGCGGGACTCGATGAGCAGTTCTTC.

The rearrangement links TRBV12-3 or TRBV12-4 to TRBJ2-5, with no clear D. This CDR3 has 13 amino acids. The V gene lost 7 bases and the J gene lost 1 base, with 10 bases spanning the gap. As DNA, the CDR3 is TGTGCCAGCACTGCGGAGAGCCAAGAGACCCAGTACTTC. Translation gives CASTAESQETQYF.

The V and J genes are TRBV20-1 and TRBJ1-1, with a weak D call TRBD1 (6 bases). This CDR3 is 16 amino acids long. The ends were cut back, 0 bases at V and 4 bases at J, with 18 bases in the middle. Germline V lookup: CDR1 DFQATT, CDR2 SNEGSKA (reference sequence). The CDR3 here is CSARDPLQGEATEAFF. Written as DNA, the CDR3 is TGCAGTGCTAGAGATCCCCTACAGGGTGAGGCCACTGAAGCTTTCTTT.

This rearrangement joins TRBV7-9 to TRBJ2-5; 7 bases agree with TRBD2. The CDR3 is 15 amino acids. Germline V lookup: CDR1 SEHNR, CDR2 FQNEAQ (reference sequence). V lost 3 bases to trimming and J lost 3 bases; unmatched junction nucleotides: 7. CDR3 in amino acids: CASSFGGRPEETQYF. In DNA, the CDR3 is TGTGCCAGCAGCTTCGGGGGGAGGCCCGAAGAGACCCAGTACTTC.

This clonotype appeared a few times. J is TRBJ2-7 and V is TRBV21-1. TRBV21-1 counts as a pseudogene. The CDR3 has 12 amino acids. In DNA, the CDR3 is TGTGCCAGCAGCAAAGGGGCCTACGAGCAGTACTTC. The encoded protein is CASSKGAYEQYF.

This clonotype was observed a handful of times. The genes are TRBV5-6 and TRBJ1-5, with no clear D. Germline V gene sequence: CDR1 SGHDT, CDR2 YYEEEE. The ends were cut back, 4 bases at V and 0 bases at J, with 17 bases in the middle. CDR3 size: 17 residues. As DNA, the CDR3 is TGTGCCAGCAGCCCGGATGAAAAAGCCCTTAGCAATCAGCCCCAGCATTTT. Amino acid sequence: CASSPDEKALSNQPQHF.

The chain couples TRBV5-1 to TRBJ2-6, with no clear D. This CDR3 has 15 residues. CDR1 is SGHRS, CDR2 YFSETQ, per germline. V was shortened by 0 bases and J by 3 bases, with 7 bases between the two germline ends. CDR3 coding DNA: TGCGCCAGCAGCTTGGGGGTAAATGGGGCCAACGTCCTGACTTTC. Encoded protein: CASSLGVNGANVLTF. Together with reference TRBV5-1 and TRBJ2-6, the CDR3 gives the full variable domain: KAGVTQTPRYLIKTRGQQVTLSCSPISGHRSVSWYQQTPGQGLQFLFEYFSETQRNKGNFPGRFSGRQFSNSRSEMNVSTLELGDSALYLCASSLGVNGANVLTFGAGSRLTVL.

This chain links TRBV6-5 with TRBJ2-6; D is unclear. Germline-derived CDR1 and CDR2 are MNHEY and SVGAGI. The length of the CDR3 is 16 residues. Trimming took off 0 bases at V and 2 bases at J, with 8 bases between the two ends. CDR3 amino acids: CASSYSGDAGANVLTF. The CDR3 DNA is TGTGCCAGCAGTTACTCAGGCGACGCTGGGGCCAACGTCCTGACTTTC.

The V call is TRBV11-3, the J call TRBJ2-1; TRBD1 agrees at 8 bases. The CDR3 runs 16 residues. The ends lost 5 bases at V and 6 bases at J; junction bases unmatched: 12. The germline V gene has CDR1 SGHNT and CDR2 YENEEA. CDR3 sequence reads: CASSSTRTGISNEQFF. The CDR3 DNA is TGTGCCAGCAGCAGCACGCGGACAGGGATAAGCAATGAGCAGTTCTTC. Looking up the rest from reference TRBV11-3 and TRBJ2-1 gives the full variable domain: EAGVVQSPRYKIIEKKQPVAFWCNPISGHNTLYWYLQNLGQGPELLIRYENEEAVDDSQLPKDRFSAERLKGVDSTLKIQPAELGDSAVYLCASSSTRTGISNEQFFGPGTRLTVL.

This clonotype has just a few counts. The chain couples TRBV28 to TRBJ1-2, with a weak D call TRBD1 (5 bases). In germline, CDR1 is MDHEN, CDR2 SYDVKM. Trimming cost V 6 bases and J 6 bases, with 14 bases left between them. The CDR3 has 13 amino acids. CDR3 in DNA: TGTGCCAGCAGATCCGGGACTGCCCATGGCTACACCTTC. Its translation: CASRSGTAHGYTF.

The V and J genes are TRBV6-6 and TRBJ1-3; the D gene is possibly TRBD1 (6 bases). CDR1 MNHNY and CDR2 SVGAGI come from the germline V gene (reference sequence). This CDR3 is 14 amino acids long. The V and J ends lost 11 bases and 0 bases respectively, with 14 bases between them. For the CDR3, the DNA is TGTGCCGCAAGGGGGGCAGGCTCTGGAAACACCATATATTTT. The encoded protein is CAARGAGSGNTIYF.

J is TRBJ2-3 and V is TRBV14; TRBD2 might be the D (5 bases). V was pared by 3 bases and J by 1 base, with 11 bases between. The CDR3 is 15 amino acids. Germline CDR1 is SGHDN and CDR2 is FVKESK. CDR3 DNA: TGTGCCAGCAGCCAGGGAACCGGGGGCACAGATACGCAGTATTTT. It translates to CASSQGTGGTDTQYF. The whole variable domain, remainder taken from reference TRBV14 and TRBJ2-3, is EAGVTQFPSHSVIEKGQTVTLRCDPISGHDNLYWYRRVMGKEIKFLLHFVKESKQDESGMPNNRFLAERTGGTYSTLKVQPAELEDSGVYFCASSQGTGGTDTQYFGPGTRLTVL.

The chain uses TRBV5-6 and TRBJ2-1; TRBD2 matches 13 bases. V lost 0 bases to trimming and J lost 5 bases; unmatched junction nucleotides: 2. Germline V gene sequence: CDR1 SGHDT, CDR2 YYEEEE. The CDR3 is 16 amino acids. The CDR3 spells CASSLGTSGSHNEQFF. Written as DNA, the CDR3 is TGTGCCAGCAGCTTGGGGACTAGCGGGAGCCACAATGAGCAGTTCTTC.

The rearrangement links TRBV5-6 to TRBJ2-5; D is unclear. Trimming pared 5 bases from V and 6 bases from J, leaving 14 bases between. Germline CDR1 is SGHDT and CDR2 is YYEEEE. CDR3 size: 13 residues. The CDR3 DNA sequence: TGTGCCAGCAGGGAGATGGGGTCGAAGACCCAGTACTTC. Its protein product is CASREMGSKTQYF.

The gene calls are TRBV5-6 and TRBJ2-5; D remains unclear. The J call may be mistaken, given a closer DNA end match to TRBJ2-7. The CDR3 has 14 amino acids. Germline CDR1 is SGHDT and CDR2 is YYEEEE. CDR3 bases: TGTGCCAGCAGCTTGGGGACCTTTCACTACGAGCAGTACTTC. The encoded protein is CASSLGTFHYEQYF.

The chain has TRBV29-1 and TRBJ2-7, with 12 bases fitting TRBD2. There are 14 residues in the CDR3. Germline V gene data show CDR1 as SQVTM and CDR2 as ANQGSEA. J gave up 2 bases and V 4 bases, and 3 bases lay outside the gene matches. The CDR3: CSVGRLAGAYEQYF. DNA of the CDR3: TGCAGCGTTGGTAGACTAGCGGGAGCCTACGAGCAGTACTTC.

This chain connects TRBV6-1 to TRBJ2-1, with D perhaps TRBD1 or TRBD2 (5 bases each). V was pared by 1 base and J by 4 bases, with 11 bases between. CDR1 MNHNS and CDR2 SASEGT come from the germline V gene. The CDR3 totals 15 residues. DNA for the CDR3: TGTGCCAGCAGTGAAGGGGGGACGTATTACAATGAGCAGTTCTTC. The encoded protein is CASSEGGTYYNEQFF.

This clonotype was recorded a few times. V gene TRBV28 combines with J gene TRBJ2-7, with TRBD1 identical over 7 bases. V lost 5 bases and J lost 5; bases outside the gene matches: 9. The CDR3 is 14 amino acids. Germline values: CDR1 MDHEN, CDR2 SYDVKM. The DNA of the CDR3 is TGTGCCAGCAGTCCCGGGACAGAGCTTAACGAGCAGTACTTC. Residues: CASSPGTELNEQYF.

The V call is TRBV3-1, the J call TRBJ2-7, with D possibly called TRBD1 or TRBD2 (5 bases each). CDR3 length equals 15 residues. The V end was cut by 0 bases, the J end by 2 bases, with 11 bases between. Germline values: CDR1 LGHDT, CDR2 YNNKEL (reference sequence). CDR3 DNA: TGTGCCAGCAGCCAAGACACGGGACCCCCCTACGAGCAGTACTTC. Translation gives CASSQDTGPPYEQYF.

V is TRBV7-2 and J is TRBJ2-5; D possibly corresponds to TRBD2 (6 bases). V lost 3 bases and J lost 11, with 13 bases in between. The CDR3 is 12 amino acids. Germline lookup yields CDR1 SGHTA and CDR2 FQGNSA. The CDR3 coding sequence is TGTGCCAGCAGCTTGCTCCCGGGACTGCAGTACTTC. Amino acids: CASSLLPGLQYF.

This clonotype was picked up many times. J is TRBJ2-7 and V is TRBV20-1; TRBD1 matches 7 bases. V trimming: 3 bases; J trimming: 0 bases; junction bases outside the gene matches: 2. CDR1 is DFQATT, CDR2 SNEGSKA, per germline (reference sequence). There are 13 residues in the CDR3. CDR3 loop: CSASWTGSYEQYF. The CDR3 bases are TGCAGTGCTAGTTGGACAGGCTCCTACGAGCAGTACTTC.

V is TRBV5-1 and J is TRBJ2-7, with TRBD1 matching 8 bases. V was pared by 4 bases and J by 6 bases, with 6 bases of the junction left unmatched. The CDR3 length is 13 residues. Germline CDR1 and CDR2: SGHRS and YFSETQ. Here the CDR3 reads CASSLDRVGEQYF. The CDR3 DNA sequence: TGCGCCAGCAGCCTGGACAGGGTGGGCGAGCAGTACTTC.

The chain uses TRBV20-1 and TRBJ2-5; 9 bases line up with TRBD1. The CDR3 is 12 amino acids. Looked up from germline, CDR1 is DFQATT and CDR2 is SNEGSKA (reference sequence). J lost 10 bases, V lost 0 bases, and 3 bases had no gene match. This CDR3 is CSARDRQGDQYF. CDR3 DNA sequence: TGCAGTGCTAGAGATCGACAGGGGGACCAGTACTTC.

The V call is TRBV6-6, the J call TRBJ1-1; possible D gene TRBD1, 5 bases. V was shortened by 5 bases and J by 8 bases, with 15 bases between the two germline ends. This CDR3 comprises 13 residues. CDR1 MNHNY and CDR2 SVGAGI come from the germline V gene (reference sequence). CDR3 sequence: CASSPHGTLEAFF. In DNA, the CDR3 is TGTGCCAGCAGTCCACACGGGACCCTGGAAGCTTTCTTT.

In this sample, this clonotype turned up a few times. A read error may produce the germline difference seen at one junction end. The V and J genes are TRBV9 and TRBJ2-1; 7 bases agree with TRBD2. The germline V gene encodes CDR1 SGDLS and CDR2 YYNGEE. This CDR3 is 16 amino acids long. DNA for the CDR3: TGTGCCAGCAGCCGTACGAGCGGGGTCGGTTACAGTGAGCAGTTCTTC. Translating it yields CASSRTSGVGYSEQFF.

This chain connects TRBV5-1 to TRBJ2-7; perhaps TRBD2 as D (6 bases). The V and J ends lost 1 base and 4 bases respectively, with 15 bases between them. CDR1 is SGHRS and CDR2 is YFSETQ in the germline V gene. This CDR3 is 15 amino acids long. Written as DNA, the CDR3 is TGCGCCAGCAGCTTGAATGCAGGGAGGTTGTACGAGCAGTACTTC. It specifies CASSLNAGRLYEQYF.

The chain uses TRBV27 and TRBJ2-5, with unresolved D. The DNA end favors TRBJ2-7, so the J call may be wrong. Germline V gene lookup returns CDR1 MNHEY and CDR2 SMNVEV (reference sequence). The CDR3 runs to 15 residues. CDR3 region: CASSQVGAREYEQYF. DNA of the CDR3: TGTGCCAGCAGTCAGGTTGGAGCGAGAGAGTACGAGCAGTACTTC.

The chain has TRBV7-8 and TRBJ1-5; D ambiguous. The germline V gene encodes CDR1 SGHVS and CDR2 FQNEAQ. The CDR3 consists of 14 residues. The V gene lost 3 bases and the J gene lost 4 bases, with 10 bases spanning the gap. In DNA form, the CDR3 reads TGTGCCAGCAGCTTGGAACGGAATAATCAGCCCCAGCATTTT. Translated: CASSLERNNQPQHF. Complete variable domain (other parts from reference TRBV7-8 and TRBJ1-5): GAGVSQSPRYKVAKRGQDVALRCDPISGHVSLFWYQQALGQGPEFLTYFQNEAQLDKSGLPSDRFFAERPEGSVSTLKIQRTQQEDSAVYLCASSLERNNQPQHFGDGTRLSIL.

The genes are TRBV14 and TRBJ2-5; D remains unclear. This CDR3 has 12 residues. Germline values: CDR1 SGHDN, CDR2 FVKESK. V lost 1 base to trimming and J lost 5 bases, with 5 bases between them. CDR3 sequence: CASSQVLETQYF. In DNA, the CDR3 is TGTGCCAGCAGCCAAGTCTTGGAGACCCAGTACTTC.

The chain joins TRBV3-1 to TRBJ2-7; 11 bases are shared with TRBD2. The trim removed 4 bases at V and 6 bases at J, leaving 5 bases unmatched. The CDR3 has 14 residues. The germline V gene has CDR1 LGHDT and CDR2 YNNKEL (reference sequence). CDR3 sequence reads: CASSPGSGRVEQYF. The CDR3 DNA sequence: TGTGCCAGCAGCCCCGGTAGCGGGAGGGTCGAGCAGTACTTC.